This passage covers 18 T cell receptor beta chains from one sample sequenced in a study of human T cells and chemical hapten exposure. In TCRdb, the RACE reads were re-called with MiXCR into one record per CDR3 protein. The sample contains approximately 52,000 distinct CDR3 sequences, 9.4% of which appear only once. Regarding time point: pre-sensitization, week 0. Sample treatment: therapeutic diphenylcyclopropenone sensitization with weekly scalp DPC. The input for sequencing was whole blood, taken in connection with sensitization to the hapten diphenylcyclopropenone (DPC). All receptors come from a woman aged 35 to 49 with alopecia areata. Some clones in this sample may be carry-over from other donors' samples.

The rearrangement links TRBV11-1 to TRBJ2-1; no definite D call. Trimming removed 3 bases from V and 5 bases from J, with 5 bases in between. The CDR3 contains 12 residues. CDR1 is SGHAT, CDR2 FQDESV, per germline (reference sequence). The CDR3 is CASSLSNNEQFF. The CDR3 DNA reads TGTGCCAGCAGCTTGTCAAACAATGAGCAGTTCTTC.

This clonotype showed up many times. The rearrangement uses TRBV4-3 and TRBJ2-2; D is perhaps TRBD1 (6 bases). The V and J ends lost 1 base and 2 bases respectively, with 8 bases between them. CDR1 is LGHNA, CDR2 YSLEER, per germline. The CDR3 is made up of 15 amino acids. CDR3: CASSQAGDNTGELFF. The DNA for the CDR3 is TGCGCCAGCAGCCAAGCAGGGGATAACACCGGGGAGCTGTTTTTT.

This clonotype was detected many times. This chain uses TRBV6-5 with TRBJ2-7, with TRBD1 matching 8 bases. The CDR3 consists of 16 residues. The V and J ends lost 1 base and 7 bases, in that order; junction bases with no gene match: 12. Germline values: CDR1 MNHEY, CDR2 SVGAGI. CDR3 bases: TGTGCCAGCAGTTACTTCCCGCGGGACAGGCGGGGAGAGCAGTACTTC. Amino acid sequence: CASSYFPRDRRGEQYF.

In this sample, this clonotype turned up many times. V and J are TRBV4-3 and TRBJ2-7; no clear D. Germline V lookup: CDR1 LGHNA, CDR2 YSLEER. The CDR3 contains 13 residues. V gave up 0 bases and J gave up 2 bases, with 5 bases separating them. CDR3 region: CASSQDGAYEQYF. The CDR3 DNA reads TGCGCCAGCAGCCAAGACGGAGCCTACGAGCAGTACTTC.

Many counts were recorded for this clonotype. The CDR3 loop reads CASSLRTPGGSIAFF. CDR3 bases: TGTGCCAGCAGCTTGCGGACTCCTGGGGGTTCTATAGCTTTCTTT. The V call is TRBV5-4, the J call TRBJ1-1, with a tentative D call TRBD1 (5 bases). The CDR3 has 15 amino acids. Germline CDR1 reads SGHNT; CDR2 reads YYREEE (reference sequence). V lost 1 base to trimming and J lost 10 bases, with 20 bases between them. Combining the CDR3 with reference TRBV5-4 and TRBJ1-1 gives the whole variable domain ETGVTQSPTHLIKTRGQQVTLRCSSQSGHNTVSWYQQALGQGPQFIFQYYREEENGRGNFPPRFSGLQFPNYSSELNVNALELDDSALYLCASSLRTPGGSIAFFGQGTRLTVV.

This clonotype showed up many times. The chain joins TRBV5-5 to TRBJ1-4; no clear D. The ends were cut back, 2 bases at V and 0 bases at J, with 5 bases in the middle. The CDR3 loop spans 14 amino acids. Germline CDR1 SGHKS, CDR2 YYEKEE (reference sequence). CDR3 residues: CASSFTATNEKLFF. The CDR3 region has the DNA TGTGCCAGCAGCTTCACTGCAACTAATGAAAAACTGTTTTTT.

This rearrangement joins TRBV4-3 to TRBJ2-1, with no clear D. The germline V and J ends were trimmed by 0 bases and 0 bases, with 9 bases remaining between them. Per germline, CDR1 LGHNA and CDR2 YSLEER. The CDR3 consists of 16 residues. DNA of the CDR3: TGCGCCAGCAGCCAAGACGGATCGGGCTCCTACAATGAGCAGTTCTTC. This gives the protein CASSQDGSGSYNEQFF.

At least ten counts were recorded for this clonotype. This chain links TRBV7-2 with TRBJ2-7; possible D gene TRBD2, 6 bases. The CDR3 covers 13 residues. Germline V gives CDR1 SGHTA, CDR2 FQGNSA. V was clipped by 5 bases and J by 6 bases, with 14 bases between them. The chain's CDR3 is CASSLREISEQYF. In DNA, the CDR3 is TGTGCCAGCAGCCTCCGGGAGATCTCCGAGCAGTACTTC. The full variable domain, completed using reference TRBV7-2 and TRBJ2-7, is GAGVSQSPSNKVTEKGKDVELRCDPISGHTALYWYRQSLGQGLEFLIYFQGNSAPDKSGLPSDRFSAERTGGSVSTLTIQRTQQEDSAVYLCASSLREISEQYFGPGTRLTVT.

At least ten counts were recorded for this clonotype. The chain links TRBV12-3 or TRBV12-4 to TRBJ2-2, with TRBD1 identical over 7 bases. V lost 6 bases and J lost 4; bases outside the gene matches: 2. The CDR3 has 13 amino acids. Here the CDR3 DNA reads TGTGCCAGCAGCAACAGGGGCACCGGGGAGCTGTTTTTT. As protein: CASSNRGTGELFF.

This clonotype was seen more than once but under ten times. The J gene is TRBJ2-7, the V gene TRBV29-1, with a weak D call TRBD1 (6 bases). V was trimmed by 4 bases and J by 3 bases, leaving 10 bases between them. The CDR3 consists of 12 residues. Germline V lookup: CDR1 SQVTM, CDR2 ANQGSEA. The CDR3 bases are TGCAGCGTTGGTACAGGGATCTACGAGCAGTACTTC. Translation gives CSVGTGIYEQYF.

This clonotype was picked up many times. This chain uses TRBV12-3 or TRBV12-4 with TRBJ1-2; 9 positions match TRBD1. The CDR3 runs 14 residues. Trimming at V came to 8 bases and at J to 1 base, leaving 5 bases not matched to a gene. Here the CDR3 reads CASWGQGINYGYTF. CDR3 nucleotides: TGTGCCAGCTGGGGACAGGGAATTAACTATGGCTACACCTTC.

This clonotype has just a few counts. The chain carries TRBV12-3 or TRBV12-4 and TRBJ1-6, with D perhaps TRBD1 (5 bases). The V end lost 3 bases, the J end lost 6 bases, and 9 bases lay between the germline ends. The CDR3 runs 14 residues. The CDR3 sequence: CASSFDSVNSPLHF. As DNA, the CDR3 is TGTGCCAGCAGTTTCGACAGTGTTAATTCACCCCTCCACTTT.

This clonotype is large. Here the CDR3 reads CSAQGQLTSPNVNEQFF. DNA for the CDR3: TGCAGTGCTCAGGGACAGCTAACTTCACCGAACGTCAATGAGCAGTTCTTC. The rearrangement links TRBV20-1 to TRBJ2-1; TRBD1 aligns across 7 bases. Per germline, CDR1 DFQATT and CDR2 SNEGSKA (reference sequence). The junction had 19 bases not matched to a gene; V was cut back by 5 bases and J by 6 bases. This CDR3 has 17 amino acids.

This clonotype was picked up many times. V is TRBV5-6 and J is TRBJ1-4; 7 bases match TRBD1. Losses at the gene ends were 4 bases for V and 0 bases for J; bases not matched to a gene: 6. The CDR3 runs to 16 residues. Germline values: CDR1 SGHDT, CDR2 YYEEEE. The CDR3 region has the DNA TGTGCCAGCAGCGCGGAAACAGGGGCAACTAATGAAAAACTGTTTTTT. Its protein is CASSAETGATNEKLFF.

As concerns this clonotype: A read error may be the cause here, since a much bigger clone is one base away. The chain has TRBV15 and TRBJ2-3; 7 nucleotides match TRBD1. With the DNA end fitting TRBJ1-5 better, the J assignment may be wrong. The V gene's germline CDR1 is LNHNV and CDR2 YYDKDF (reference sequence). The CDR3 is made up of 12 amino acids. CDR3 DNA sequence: TGTGCCACCAGCGAGGGGGCAGATACGCAGCATTTT. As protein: CATSEGADTQHF.

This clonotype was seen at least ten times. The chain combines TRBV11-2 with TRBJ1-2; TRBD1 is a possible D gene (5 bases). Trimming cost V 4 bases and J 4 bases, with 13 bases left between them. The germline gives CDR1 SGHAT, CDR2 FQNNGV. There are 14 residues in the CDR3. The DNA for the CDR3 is TGTGCCAGCAGCTCGAGTAGGGGTATCTATGGCTACACCTTC. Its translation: CASSSSRGIYGYTF.

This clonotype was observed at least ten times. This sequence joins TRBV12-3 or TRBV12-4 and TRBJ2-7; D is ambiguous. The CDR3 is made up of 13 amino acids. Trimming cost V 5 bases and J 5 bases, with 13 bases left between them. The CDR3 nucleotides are TGTGCCAGCAGTCCGTCCGCCCTTAACGAGCAGTACTTC. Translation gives CASSPSALNEQYF.

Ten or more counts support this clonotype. The CDR3 DNA reads TGTGCCAGCAGCTTAGATCAACAGGTATATGAGCAGTTCTTC. Residues: CASSLDQQVYEQFF. This chain links TRBV11-2 with TRBJ2-1, with D perhaps matching TRBD1 (5 bases). V was pared by 0 bases and J by 8 bases, with 11 bases between. This CDR3 spans 14 amino acids. Germline V gene data show CDR1 as SGHAT and CDR2 as FQNNGV. Full variable domain (missing parts from reference TRBV11-2 and TRBJ2-1): EAGVAQSPRYKIIEKRQSVAFWCNPISGHATLYWYQQILGQGPKLLIQFQNNGVVDDSQLPKDRFSAERLKGVDSTLKIQPAKLEDSAVYLCASSLDQQVYEQFFGPGTRLTVL.